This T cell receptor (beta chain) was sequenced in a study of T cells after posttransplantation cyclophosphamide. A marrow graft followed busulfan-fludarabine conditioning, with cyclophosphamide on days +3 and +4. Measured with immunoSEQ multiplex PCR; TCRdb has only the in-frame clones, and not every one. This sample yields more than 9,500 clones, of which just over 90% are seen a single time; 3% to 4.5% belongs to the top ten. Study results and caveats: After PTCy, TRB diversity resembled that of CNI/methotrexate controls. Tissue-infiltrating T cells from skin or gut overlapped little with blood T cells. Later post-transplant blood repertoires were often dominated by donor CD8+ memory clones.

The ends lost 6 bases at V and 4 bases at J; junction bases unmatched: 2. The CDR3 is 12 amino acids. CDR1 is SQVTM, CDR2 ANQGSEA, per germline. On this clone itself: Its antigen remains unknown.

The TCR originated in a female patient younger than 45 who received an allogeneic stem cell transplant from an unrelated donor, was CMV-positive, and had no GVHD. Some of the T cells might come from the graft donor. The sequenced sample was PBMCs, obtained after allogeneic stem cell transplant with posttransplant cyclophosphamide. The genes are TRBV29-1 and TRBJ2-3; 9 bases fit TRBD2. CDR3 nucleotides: TGCAGCGTGCGGGGGGGCGCAGATACGCAGTATTTT. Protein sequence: CSVRGGADTQYF.